The clone carrying this TCR beta chain has a handful of counts. As yet, its antigen is unknown. This record comes from a study of CD8+ T cells in alopecia areata. Study-level points and caveats: On tofacitinib, scalp clonality and expanded CD8+ clones among top 100 fell significantly.

Following RNA extraction, reverse transcription yielded cDNA that acted as the sequencing template. Measured with immunoSEQ multiplex PCR; TCRdb has only the in-frame clones, and not every one. The sample records 200,000 to 250,000 clones, roughly 44% being singletons. The V and J ends lost 4 bases and 0 bases, in that order; junction bases with no gene match: 4. Per the germline V gene, CDR1 is SGHRS and CDR2 is YFSETQ. The CDR3 length is 15 residues. As to treatment: oral pan-JAK inhibitor, 5-10 mg twice daily. The chain uses TRBV5-1 and TRBJ1-5; 7 bases agree with TRBD1. The receptor's source is a human donor with alopecia areata. The material was CD4+ T cells sorted from blood, obtained at approximately week 36, from a patient treated with tofacitinib. The CDR3 DNA follows: TGCGCCAGCAGCCCGGGACAGAATAGCAATCAGCCCCAGCATTTT. This encodes CASSPGQNSNQPQHF.